The text below deals with one T cell receptor (beta chain). Original analysis: Amplifying reference gene primers gave estimates of nucleated cell counts. Sequenced by immunoSEQ multiplex PCR; TCRdb stores in-frame clones only, minus some. V, J and clone size derive from that table, while D and trimming were established from the DNA sequence. The sample records around 300,000 clones, 90% being singletons. This sample was taken from a study of blood T cell repertoires in COVID-19. About the study: Sample material is recorded as cDNA or gDNA derived from T cells, B-cell-depleted T cells, or PBMCs.

Enrolled during active infection, Seattle patients were then followed longitudinally. The CDR3 is 13 amino acids. The germline gives CDR1 SGHNT, CDR2 YYREEE (reference sequence). Trimming stripped 6 bases from V and 1 base from J, with 9 bases between. This chain links TRBV5-4 with TRBJ2-3, with D perhaps matching TRBD2 (6 bases). The clonotype originates from a woman aged 25 to 39 with COVID-19, enrolled during active disease. Material for sequencing was peripheral blood. CDR3 sequence: CASNPGGTDTQYF. CDR3 bases: TGTGCCAGCAATCCGGGGGGCACAGATACGCAGTATTTT.